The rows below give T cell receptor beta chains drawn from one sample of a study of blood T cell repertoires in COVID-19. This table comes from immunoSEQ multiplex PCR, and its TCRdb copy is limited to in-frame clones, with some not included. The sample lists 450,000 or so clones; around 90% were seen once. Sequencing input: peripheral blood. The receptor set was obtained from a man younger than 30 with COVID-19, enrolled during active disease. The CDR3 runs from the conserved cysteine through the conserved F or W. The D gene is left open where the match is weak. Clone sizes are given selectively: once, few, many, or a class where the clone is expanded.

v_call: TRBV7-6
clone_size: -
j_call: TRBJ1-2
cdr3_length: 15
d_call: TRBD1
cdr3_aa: CASSLSGTGFYGYTF
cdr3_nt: TGTGCCAGCAGCTTATCCGGGACAGGGTTCTATGGCTACACCTTC

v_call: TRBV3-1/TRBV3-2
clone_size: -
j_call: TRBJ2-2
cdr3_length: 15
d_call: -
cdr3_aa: CASSFRQGYTGELFF
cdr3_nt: TGTGCCAGCAGCTTTCGGCAGGGTTACACCGGGGAGCTGTTTTTT

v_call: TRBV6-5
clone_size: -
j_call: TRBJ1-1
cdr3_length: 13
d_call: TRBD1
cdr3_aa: CASSETGITEAFF
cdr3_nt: TGTGCCAGCAGCGAGACAGGGATCACTGAAGCTTTCTTT

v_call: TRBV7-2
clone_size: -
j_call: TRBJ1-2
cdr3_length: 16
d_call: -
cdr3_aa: CASSLTGTGRNYGYTF
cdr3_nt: TGTGCCAGCAGCTTAACCGGGACTGGGAGGAACTATGGCTACACCTTC

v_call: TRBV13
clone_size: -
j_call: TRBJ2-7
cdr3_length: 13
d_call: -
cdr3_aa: CASSPTELGEQYF
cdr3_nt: TGTGCCAGCAGCCCGACAGAGTTGGGGGAGCAGTACTTC

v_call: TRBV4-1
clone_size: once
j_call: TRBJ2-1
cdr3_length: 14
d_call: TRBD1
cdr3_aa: CASSQVTGVNEQFF
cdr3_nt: TGCGCCAGCAGCCAAGTGACAGGGGTCAATGAGCAGTTCTTC

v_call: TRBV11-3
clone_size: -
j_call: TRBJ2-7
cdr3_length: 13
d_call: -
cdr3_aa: CASSLDSPYEQYF
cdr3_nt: TGTGCCAGCAGCTTGGACAGTCCCTACGAGCAGTACTTC

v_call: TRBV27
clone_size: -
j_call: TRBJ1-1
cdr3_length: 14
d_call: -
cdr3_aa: CASSFGGSPTEAFF
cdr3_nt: TGTGCCAGCAGTTTTGGAGGGAGCCCCACTGAAGCTTTCTTT

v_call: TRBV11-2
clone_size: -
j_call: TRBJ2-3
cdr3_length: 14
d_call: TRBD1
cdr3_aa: CASSRQGYTDTQYF
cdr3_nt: TGTGCCAGCAGCCGACAGGGGTACACAGATACGCAGTATTTT

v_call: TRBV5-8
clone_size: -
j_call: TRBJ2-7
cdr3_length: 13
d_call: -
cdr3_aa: CASSLISGNEQYF
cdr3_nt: TGTGCCAGCAGCTTGATAAGCGGAAACGAGCAGTACTTC

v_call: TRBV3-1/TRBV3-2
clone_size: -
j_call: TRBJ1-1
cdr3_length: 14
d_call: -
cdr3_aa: CASSLAGANTEAFF
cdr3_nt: TGTGCCAGCAGCTTAGCGGGGGCAAACACTGAAGCTTTCTTT

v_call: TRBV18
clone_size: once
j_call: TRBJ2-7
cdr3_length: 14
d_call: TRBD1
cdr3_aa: CASSLTGGPYEQYF
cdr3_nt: TGTGCCAGCTCATTGACAGGGGGCCCCTACGAGCAGTACTTC

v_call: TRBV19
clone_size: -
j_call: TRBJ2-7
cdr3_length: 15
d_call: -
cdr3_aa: CASSIGAWSSYEQYF
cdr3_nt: TGTGCCAGTAGTATAGGCGCCTGGAGCTCCTACGAGCAGTACTTC

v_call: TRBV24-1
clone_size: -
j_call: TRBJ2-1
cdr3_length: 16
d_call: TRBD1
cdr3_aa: CATSDFGVTGGNEQFF
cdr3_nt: TGTGCCACCAGTGATTTCGGGGTGACAGGGGGGAATGAGCAGTTCTTC

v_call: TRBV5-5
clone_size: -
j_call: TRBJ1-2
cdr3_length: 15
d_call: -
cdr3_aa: CASSWGPGQNYGYTF
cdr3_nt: TGTGCCAGCAGCTGGGGCCCTGGGCAGAACTATGGCTACACCTTC

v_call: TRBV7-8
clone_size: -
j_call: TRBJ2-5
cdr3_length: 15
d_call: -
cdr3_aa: CASSLEDSPGETQYF
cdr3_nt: TGTGCCAGCAGCTTAGAGGACAGCCCGGGGGAGACCCAGTACTTC

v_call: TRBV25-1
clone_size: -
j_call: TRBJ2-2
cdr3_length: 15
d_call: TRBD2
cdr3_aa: CASSEFSGKTGELFF
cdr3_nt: TGTGCCAGCAGTGAATTTAGCGGGAAGACCGGGGAGCTGTTTTTT

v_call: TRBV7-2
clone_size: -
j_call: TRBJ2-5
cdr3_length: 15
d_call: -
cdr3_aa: CASSLGVLSGETQYF
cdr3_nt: TGTGCCAGCAGCTTAGGGGTTCTGTCAGGGGAGACCCAGTACTTC

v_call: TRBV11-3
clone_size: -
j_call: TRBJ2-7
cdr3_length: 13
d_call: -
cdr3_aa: CASSSGRGYEQYF
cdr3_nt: TGTGCCAGCAGTTCCGGTAGGGGCTACGAGCAGTACTTC

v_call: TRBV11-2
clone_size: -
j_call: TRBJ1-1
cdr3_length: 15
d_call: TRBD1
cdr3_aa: CASSLEDRLNTEAFF
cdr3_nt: TGTGCCAGCAGCTTAGAGGACAGGTTAAACACTGAAGCTTTCTTT

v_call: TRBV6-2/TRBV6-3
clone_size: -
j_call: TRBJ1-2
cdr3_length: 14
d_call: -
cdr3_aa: CASSYGTPVVGYTF
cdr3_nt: TGTGCCAGCAGTTACGGGACACCGGTTGTTGGCTACACCTTC

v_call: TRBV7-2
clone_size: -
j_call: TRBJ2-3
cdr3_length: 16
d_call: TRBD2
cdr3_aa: CASSHQKGGPVDTQYF
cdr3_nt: TGTGCCAGCAGCCATCAAAAGGGAGGGCCCGTGGATACGCAGTATTTT

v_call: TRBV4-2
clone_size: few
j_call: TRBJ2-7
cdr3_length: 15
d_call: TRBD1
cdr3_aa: CASSQEETGSQEQYF
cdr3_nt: TGTGCCAGCAGCCAAGAGGAGACAGGGAGTCAAGAGCAGTACTTC

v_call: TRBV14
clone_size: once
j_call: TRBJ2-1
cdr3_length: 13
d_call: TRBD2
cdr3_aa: CASSQAGGHEQFF
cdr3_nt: TGTGCCAGCAGCCAAGCGGGGGGGCATGAGCAGTTCTTC

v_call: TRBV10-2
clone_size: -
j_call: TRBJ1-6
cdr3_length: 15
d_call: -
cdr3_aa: CASSESGGFDSPLHF
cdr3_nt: TGCGCCAGCAGTGAGTCGGGGGGTTTCGATTCACCCCTCCACTTT

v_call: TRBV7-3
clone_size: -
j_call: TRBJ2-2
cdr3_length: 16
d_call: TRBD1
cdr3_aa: CASSAQGARYTGELFF
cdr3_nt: TGTGCCAGCAGCGCTCAGGGGGCGCGGTACACCGGGGAGCTGTTTTTT

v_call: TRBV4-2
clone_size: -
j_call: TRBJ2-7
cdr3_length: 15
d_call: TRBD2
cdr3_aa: CASSQVLAGGLEQYF
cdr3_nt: TGTGCCAGCAGCCAAGTACTAGCGGGGGGGCTCGAGCAGTACTTC

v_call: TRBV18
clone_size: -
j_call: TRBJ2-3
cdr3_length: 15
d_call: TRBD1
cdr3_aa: CASSPRTGGTDTQYF
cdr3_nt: TGTGCCAGCTCACCAAGGACAGGCGGCACAGATACGCAGTATTTT

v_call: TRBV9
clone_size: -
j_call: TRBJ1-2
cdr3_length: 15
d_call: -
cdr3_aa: CASSVGGESSGGYTF
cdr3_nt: TGTGCCAGCAGCGTAGGGGGCGAGAGTTCGGGTGGCTACACCTTC

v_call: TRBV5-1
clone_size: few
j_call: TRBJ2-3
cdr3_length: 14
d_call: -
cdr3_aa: CASSLDRGTDTQYF
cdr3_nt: TGCGCCAGCAGCTTGGACAGGGGCACAGATACGCAGTATTTT